Presented here are 29 T cell receptor beta chains from one specimen sequenced in a study of technical replicates of blood from several donors. The method was immunoSEQ multiplex PCR; TCRdb's version includes in-frame clones alone and lacks a portion of them. The data show just over 55,000 clones, about 94% seen once. The specimen was PBMCs. The receptors were gathered from a human donor in good health. Some clones in this sample may be carry-over from other donors' samples.

This clone was observed a single time. This sequence joins TRBV9 and TRBJ2-7; the match to TRBD1 covers 7 bases. The length of the CDR3 is 14 residues. Trimming took 4 bases from V and 3 from J; bases not matched to a gene: 7. Germline lookup yields CDR1 SGDLS and CDR2 YYNGEE. DNA of the CDR3: TGTGCCAGCAGCCCGCCCGGGACAGACTACGAGCAGTACTTC. It is translated as CASSPPGTDYEQYF.

The chain uses TRBV6-5 and TRBJ1-6, with 7 bases that match TRBD1. After removal of 4 bases from V and 7 bases from J, the junction contained 10 bases not matched to a gene. CDR3 length: 16 amino acids. Germline CDR1 is MNHEY and CDR2 is SVGAGI. CDR3 coding DNA: TGTGCCAGCAGTTTCACAGGGGCATTAGGGAATTCACCCCTCCACTTT. The encoded protein is CASSFTGALGNSPLHF.

This chain connects TRBV15 to TRBJ2-3, with 8 bases fitting TRBD2. The germline gives CDR1 LNHNV, CDR2 YYDKDF (reference sequence). With 6 bases clipped from V and 6 bases from J, the junction kept 14 bases outside the gene matches. The CDR3 extends over 16 amino acids. The CDR3 here is CATRALAGGPRDTQYF. Written as DNA, the CDR3 is TGTGCCACCAGGGCACTTGCGGGAGGACCCCGGGATACGCAGTATTTT.

The rearrangement uses TRBV6-1 and TRBJ2-1; tentative D call: TRBD1 (5 bases). Germline-derived CDR1 and CDR2 are MNHNS and SASEGT. The length of the CDR3 is 14 residues. The ends were cut back, 1 base at V and 6 bases at J, with 10 bases in the middle. The CDR3 region has the DNA TGTGCCAGCAGTGAAGATGGCCAGGGCAATGAGCAGTTCTTC. Its translation: CASSEDGQGNEQFF.

The CDR3 loop is CASSLEGGSNSPLHF. CDR3 DNA: TGTGCCAGCAGCTTAGAGGGAGGCAGTAATTCACCCCTCCACTTT. V and J are TRBV7-2 and TRBJ1-6; D unresolved. The V end lost 1 base, the J end lost 6 bases, and 10 bases lay between the germline ends. There are 15 residues in the CDR3. In germline, CDR1 is SGHTA, CDR2 FQGNSA. Full variable domain (remainder filled in from reference TRBV7-2 and TRBJ1-6): GAGVSQSPSNKVTEKGKDVELRCDPISGHTALYWYRQSLGQGLEFLIYFQGNSAPDKSGLPSDRFSAERTGGSVSTLTIQRTQQEDSAVYLCASSLEGGSNSPLHFGNGTRLTVT.

V and J are TRBV4-3 and TRBJ1-2; 7 bases fit TRBD1. This CDR3 spans 14 amino acids. V shed 0 bases and J 4 bases; nucleotides not matched to a gene: 2. CDR1 is LGHNA, CDR2 YSLEER, per germline. CDR3 nucleotide sequence: TGCGCCAGCAGCCAAGAGACAGGGTTCTATGGCTACACCTTC. Translation: CASSQETGFYGYTF.

The rearrangement links TRBV27 to TRBJ2-3; perhaps TRBD2 as D (5 bases). The germline V gene has CDR1 MNHEY and CDR2 SMNVEV (reference sequence). Trimming stripped 5 bases from V and 2 bases from J, with 11 bases between. The CDR3 loop spans 14 amino acids. DNA of the CDR3: TGTGCCAGCAGTCTAATGGACTCCACAGATACGCAGTATTTT. As protein: CASSLMDSTDTQYF.

V gene TRBV5-1 combines with J gene TRBJ2-7, with a tentative D call TRBD1 (8 bases). The CDR3 has 15 amino acids. Germline CDR1 reads SGHRS; CDR2 reads YFSETQ. V lost 4 bases and J lost 5, with 19 bases in between. In DNA, the CDR3 is TGCGCCAGCAGCGTGGGGGGGGTGACAGGGGACGAGCAGTACTTC. Its protein is CASSVGGVTGDEQYF.

The chain combines TRBV4-1 with TRBJ2-5, with 14 bases fitting TRBD2. CDR1 is MGHRA, CDR2 YSYEKL, per germline. J was trimmed by 5 bases and V by 3 bases; bases with no gene match: 8. This CDR3 has 17 residues. CDR3 region: CASSHPPGTSGGETQYF. CDR3 coding DNA: TGCGCCAGCAGCCACCCACCCGGGACTAGCGGGGGCGAGACCCAGTACTTC.

The sample holds one count of this clone. V gene TRBV11-2 combines with J gene TRBJ1-1, with D unclear. Germline CDR1 SGHAT, CDR2 FQNNGV. V was pared by 2 bases and J by 1 base, with 8 bases between. CDR3 size: 14 residues. CDR3 coding DNA: TGTGCCAGCAGCTTAATCCGGAGGAACACTGAAGCTTTCTTT. Translation gives CASSLIRRNTEAFF. The full variable domain, with the rest looked up from reference TRBV11-2 and TRBJ1-1, is EAGVAQSPRYKIIEKRQSVAFWCNPISGHATLYWYQQILGQGPKLLIQFQNNGVVDDSQLPKDRFSAERLKGVDSTLKIQPAKLEDSAVYLCASSLIRRNTEAFFGQGTRLTVV.

The V gene is TRBV11-2, the J gene TRBJ1-1; D is unclear. V lost 4 bases and J 1 base, leaving 7 bases between the germline ends. CDR1 is SGHAT, CDR2 FQNNGV, per germline. This CDR3 spans 13 amino acids. Written as DNA, the CDR3 is TGTGCCAGCAGCTCGCGGGGGAACACTGAAGCTTTCTTT. Translating gives CASSSRGNTEAFF.

V usage is TRBV5-4 and J usage is TRBJ2-7, with D possibly matching TRBD2 (6 bases). The germline gives CDR1 SGHNT, CDR2 YYREEE (reference sequence). The CDR3 length is 14 residues. Trimming removed 4 bases from V and 0 bases from J, with 11 bases in between. The CDR3 loop is CASSAGTGSYEQYF. The CDR3 nucleotides read TGTGCCAGCAGCGCCGGGACTGGCTCCTACGAGCAGTACTTC. Combining the CDR3 with reference TRBV5-4 and TRBJ2-7 gives the whole variable domain ETGVTQSPTHLIKTRGQQVTLRCSSQSGHNTVSWYQQALGQGPQFIFQYYREEENGRGNFPPRFSGLQFPNYSSELNVNALELDDSALYLCASSAGTGSYEQYFGPGTRLTVT.

The V and J genes are TRBV19 and TRBJ1-3, with D perhaps TRBD1 (6 bases). With 6 bases removed from V and 5 bases from J, the gap between germline ends came to 20 bases. The CDR3 contains 16 residues. CDR1 and CDR2 (germline): LNHDA, SQIVND (reference sequence). The CDR3 region is CASSPKHREPRNTIYF. CDR3 in DNA: TGTGCCAGTAGCCCGAAACACAGGGAACCCAGAAACACCATATATTTT.

The genes are TRBV4-3 and TRBJ2-5, with D tentatively TRBD2 (5 bases). This CDR3 is built from 14 residues. Trimming cost V 0 bases and J 7 bases, with 12 bases left between them. Germline V gives CDR1 LGHNA, CDR2 YSLEER. The CDR3 DNA sequence: TGCGCCAGCAGCCAAGATTGGAGGCGAGGGACCCAGTACTTC. It codes for CASSQDWRRGTQYF.

The rearrangement uses TRBV7-3 and TRBJ2-1; 7 nucleotides align to TRBD2. V was pared by 1 base and J by 4 bases, with 4 bases of the junction left unmatched. This CDR3 is 15 amino acids long. Germline values: CDR1 SGHTA, CDR2 FQGTGA. The CDR3 loop reads CASSLNRGGYNEQFF. The DNA for the CDR3 is TGTGCCAGCAGCTTAAACCGGGGAGGGTACAATGAGCAGTTCTTC.

The chain uses TRBV12-5 and TRBJ1-1; 7 nucleotides line up with TRBD1. CDR1 and CDR2 from the germline V gene are LGHNT and FRNRAP. The CDR3 is 20 amino acids. The ends lost 0 bases at V and 2 bases at J; junction bases unmatched: 18. The CDR3 spells CASGLVQGQGGLKLNTEAFF. DNA for the CDR3: TGTGCTAGTGGTTTGGTACAGGGGCAGGGTGGCTTAAAGCTAAACACTGAAGCTTTCTTT.

The chain links TRBV19 to TRBJ1-4; no reliable D call. From germline, CDR1 is LNHDA and CDR2 SQIVND (reference sequence). Trimming took off 3 bases at V and 5 bases at J, with 10 bases between the two ends. This CDR3 region has 14 residues. The CDR3 loop is CASSIPEGNEKLFF. Written as DNA, the CDR3 is TGTGCCAGTAGTATCCCCGAGGGAAATGAAAAACTGTTTTTT.

The V and J genes are TRBV7-6 and TRBJ2-1; TRBD1 matches 7 bases. V shed 5 bases and J 7 bases; nucleotides not matched to a gene: 5. Germline CDR1 is SGHVS and CDR2 is FNYEAQ. CDR3 length: 13 residues. CDR3 sequence (DNA): TGTGCCAGCAGCATAAGACAGGGTAATGAGCAGTTCTTC. This gives the protein CASSIRQGNEQFF.

CDR3 sequence: CSAREAGEQFF. Written as DNA, the CDR3 is TGCAGTGCTAGAGAAGCCGGTGAGCAGTTCTTC. The genes are TRBV20-1 and TRBJ2-1; D gene uncertain. This CDR3 region has 11 residues. Germline-derived CDR1 and CDR2 are DFQATT and SNEGSKA (reference sequence). V was trimmed by 0 bases and J by 9 bases, leaving 6 bases between them.

This chain connects TRBV7-9 to TRBJ2-3, with 14 bases fitting TRBD2. CDR3 length: 18 amino acids. The V segment lost 5 bases and the J segment 4 bases; nucleotides outside the gene matches: 11. Germline V gene sequence: CDR1 SEHNR, CDR2 FQNEAQ (reference sequence). CDR3 nucleotides: TGTGCCAGCAGCCCGTCCGGGGGACTAGCGGGAGCGGCAGATACGCAGTATTTT. Translated: CASSPSGGLAGAADTQYF.

The genes are TRBV6-5 and TRBJ1-2, with D maybe TRBD1 (5 bases). Per germline, CDR1 MNHEY and CDR2 SVGAGI. The CDR3 contains 15 residues. V was cut by 0 bases and J by 4 bases, with 12 bases left in between. CDR3 in amino acids: CASSYSGSGVYGYTF. CDR3 DNA sequence: TGTGCCAGCAGTTACTCTGGGTCGGGGGTCTATGGCTACACCTTC.

The V and J genes are TRBV6-5 and TRBJ2-3; TRBD1 is a possible D gene (5 bases). The V gene's germline CDR1 is MNHEY and CDR2 SVGAGI. CDR3 length: 13 amino acids. V lost 5 bases and J 5 bases, leaving 11 bases between the germline ends. The CDR3 sequence is CASSATELDTQYF. The CDR3 DNA follows: TGTGCCAGCAGTGCGACAGAATTAGATACGCAGTATTTT.

The chain recombines TRBV4-3 with TRBJ1-1; the match to TRBD1 covers 7 bases. With 0 bases clipped from V and 14 bases from J, the junction kept 15 bases outside the gene matches. Germline CDR1 LGHNA, CDR2 YSLEER. The CDR3 runs to 15 residues. CDR3 nucleotide sequence: TGCGCCAGCAGCCAAGATCCCTCGACAGGGCCCAGTGGGTTCTTT. Translated: CASSQDPSTGPSGFF.

This clone has a single count. The rearrangement joins TRBV9 to TRBJ2-3, with 9 bases lining up with TRBD2. J was trimmed by 6 bases and V by 4 bases; bases with no gene match: 12. CDR3 size: 16 residues. Germline CDR1 is SGDLS and CDR2 is YYNGEE. CDR3 sequence: CASSPLGVAGVDTQYF. CDR3 nucleotides: TGTGCCAGCAGCCCCCTGGGGGTAGCGGGGGTGGATACGCAGTATTTT.

This rearrangement joins TRBV6-1 to TRBJ2-1; 11 bases line up with TRBD2. The germline V gene has CDR1 MNHNS and CDR2 SASEGT. The junction had 12 bases not matched to a gene; V was cut back by 3 bases and J by 8 bases. The CDR3 covers 17 residues. In DNA, the CDR3 is TGTGCCAGCAGTGAGGTAGAACTAGCGGGAGCGATGGATGAGCAGTTCTTC. As protein: CASSEVELAGAMDEQFF.

The rearrangement links TRBV11-2 to TRBJ2-7, with D tentatively TRBD2 (5 bases). V was trimmed by 7 bases and J by 2 bases, leaving 15 bases between them. CDR1 and CDR2 from the germline V gene are SGHAT and FQNNGV. There are 14 residues in the CDR3. The DNA of the CDR3 is TGTGCCAGCACCCTTTGGGCGGGCACCTACGAGCAGTACTTC. The encoded protein is CASTLWAGTYEQYF.

The chain recombines TRBV5-1 with TRBJ1-2, with TRBD1 as a possible D gene (5 bases). CDR1 is SGHRS and CDR2 is YFSETQ in the germline V gene. Between the trimmed V and J ends, which lost 4 bases and 6 bases, there was a span of 19 bases. The CDR3 is made up of 15 amino acids. The CDR3: CASSDRELGRDGYTF. The CDR3 nucleotides are TGCGCCAGCAGCGACCGGGAGTTGGGGCGGGATGGCTACACCTTC.

The chain recombines TRBV5-8 with TRBJ2-1; TRBD2 agrees at 14 bases. From germline, CDR1 is SGHTS and CDR2 YDEGEE. V trimming: 4 bases; J trimming: 13 bases; junction bases outside the gene matches: 7. The CDR3 consists of 14 residues. The CDR3 DNA reads as TGTGCCAGCAGCGCACCCGGGACTAGCGGGAGACAGTTCTTC. This codes for CASSAPGTSGRQFF.

The J gene is TRBJ2-7, the V gene TRBV5-1; 12 nucleotides agree with TRBD2. After removal of 4 bases from V and 3 bases from J, the junction contained 5 bases not matched to a gene. This CDR3 spans 15 amino acids. The germline V gene encodes CDR1 SGHRS and CDR2 YFSETQ. CDR3 loop: CASSPQTSGGYEQYF. Written as DNA, the CDR3 is TGCGCCAGCAGCCCCCAGACTAGCGGGGGCTACGAGCAGTACTTC.